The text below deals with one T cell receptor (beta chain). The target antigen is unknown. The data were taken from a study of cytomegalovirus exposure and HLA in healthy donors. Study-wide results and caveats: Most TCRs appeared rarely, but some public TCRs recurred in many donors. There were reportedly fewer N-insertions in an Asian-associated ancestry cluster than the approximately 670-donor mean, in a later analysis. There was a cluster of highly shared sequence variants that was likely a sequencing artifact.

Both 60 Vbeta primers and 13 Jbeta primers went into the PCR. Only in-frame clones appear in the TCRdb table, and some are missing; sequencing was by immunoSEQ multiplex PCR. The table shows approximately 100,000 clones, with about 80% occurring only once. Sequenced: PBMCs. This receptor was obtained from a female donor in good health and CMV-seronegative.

CDR3 residues: CASSLSPTKPQHF. CDR3 DNA: TGTGCCAGCAGTTTATCACCAACTAAGCCCCAGCATTTT. The V gene is TRBV27, the J gene TRBJ1-5, with D unresolved. Germline assignment: CDR1 MNHEY and CDR2 SMNVEV (reference sequence). The CDR3 consists of 13 residues. Trimming took 0 bases from V and 8 from J, leaving 8 bases between them.